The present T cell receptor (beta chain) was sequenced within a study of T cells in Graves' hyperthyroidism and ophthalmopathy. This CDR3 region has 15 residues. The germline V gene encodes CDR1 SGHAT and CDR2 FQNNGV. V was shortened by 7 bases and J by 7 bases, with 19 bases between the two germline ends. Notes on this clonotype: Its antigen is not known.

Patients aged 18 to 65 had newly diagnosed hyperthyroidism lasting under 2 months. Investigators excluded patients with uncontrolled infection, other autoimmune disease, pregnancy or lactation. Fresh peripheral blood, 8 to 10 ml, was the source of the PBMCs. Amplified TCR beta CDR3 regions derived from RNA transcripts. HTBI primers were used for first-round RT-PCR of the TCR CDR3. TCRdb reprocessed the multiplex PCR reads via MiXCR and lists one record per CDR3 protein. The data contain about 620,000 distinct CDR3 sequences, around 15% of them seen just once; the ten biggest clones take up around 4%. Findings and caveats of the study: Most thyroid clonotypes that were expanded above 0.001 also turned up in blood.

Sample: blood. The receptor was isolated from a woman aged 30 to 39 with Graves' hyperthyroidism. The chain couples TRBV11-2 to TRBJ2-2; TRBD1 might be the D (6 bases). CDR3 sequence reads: CASTLGGRVSGELFF. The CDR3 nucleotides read TGTGCCAGCACCCTAGGGGGACGAGTCAGCGGGGAGCTGTTTTTT.